This record concerns one T cell receptor beta chain sequence. Its antigen is undetermined. V was trimmed by 5 bases and J by 1 base, leaving 15 bases between them. CDR3 size: 15 residues. Germline V gene lookup returns CDR1 LNHNV and CDR2 YYDKDF (reference sequence). This table comes from immunoSEQ multiplex PCR, and its TCRdb copy is limited to in-frame clones, with some not included. The table lists some 360,000 clones, more than 60% of them singletons, with 8% to 13% in the top ten. These data originate in a study of shared clonotypes between healthy human individuals. Study outcomes and limitations: Tissues were not sampled, only blood, and their repertoires likely differ.

The sequence was obtained from a young man in good health. The specimen was memory CD4+ T cells sorted from blood. The subset was: CD45RA-negative fraction. This chain joins TRBV15 and TRBJ2-7; either TRBD1 or TRBD2 may fit D (5 bases each). CDR3 protein: CATSVSRDPSYEQYF. CDR3 in DNA: TGTGCCACCAGCGTCTCCCGGGACCCATCCTACGAGCAGTACTTC.